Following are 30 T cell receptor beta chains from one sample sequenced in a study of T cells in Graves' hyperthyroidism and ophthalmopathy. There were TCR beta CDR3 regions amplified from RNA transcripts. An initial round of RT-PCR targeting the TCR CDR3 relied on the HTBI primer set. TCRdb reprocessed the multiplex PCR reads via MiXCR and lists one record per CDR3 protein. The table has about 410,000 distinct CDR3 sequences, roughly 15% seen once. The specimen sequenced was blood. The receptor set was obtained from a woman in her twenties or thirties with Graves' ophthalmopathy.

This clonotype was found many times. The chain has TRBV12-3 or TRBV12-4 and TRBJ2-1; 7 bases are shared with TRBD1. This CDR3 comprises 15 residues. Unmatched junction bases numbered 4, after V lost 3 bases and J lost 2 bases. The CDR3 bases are TGTGCCAGCAGTTTCGGTCAGGGGGCCTACAATGAGCAGTTCTTC. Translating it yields CASSFGQGAYNEQFF.

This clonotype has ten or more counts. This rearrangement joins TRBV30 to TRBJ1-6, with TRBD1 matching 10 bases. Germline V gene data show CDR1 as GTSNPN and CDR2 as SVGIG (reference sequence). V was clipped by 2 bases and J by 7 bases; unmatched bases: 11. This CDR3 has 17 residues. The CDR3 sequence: CAWSTGTGALLNSPLHF. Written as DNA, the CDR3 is TGTGCCTGGAGTACCGGGACAGGGGCTCTCTTAAATTCACCCCTCCACTTT.

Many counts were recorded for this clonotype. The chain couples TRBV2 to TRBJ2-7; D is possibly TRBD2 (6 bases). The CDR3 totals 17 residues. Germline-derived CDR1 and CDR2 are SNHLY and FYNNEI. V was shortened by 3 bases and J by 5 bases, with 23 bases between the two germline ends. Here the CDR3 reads CASSETLGLEMVDEQYF. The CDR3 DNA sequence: TGTGCCAGCAGTGAGACCCTGGGACTTGAAATGGTGGACGAGCAGTACTTC.

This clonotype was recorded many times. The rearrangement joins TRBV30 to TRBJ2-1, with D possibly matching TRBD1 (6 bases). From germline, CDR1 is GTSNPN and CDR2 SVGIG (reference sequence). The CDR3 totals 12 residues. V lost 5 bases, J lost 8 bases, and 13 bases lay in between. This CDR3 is CAWEHRVYEQFF. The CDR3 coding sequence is TGTGCCTGGGAACACAGGGTCTATGAGCAGTTCTTC.

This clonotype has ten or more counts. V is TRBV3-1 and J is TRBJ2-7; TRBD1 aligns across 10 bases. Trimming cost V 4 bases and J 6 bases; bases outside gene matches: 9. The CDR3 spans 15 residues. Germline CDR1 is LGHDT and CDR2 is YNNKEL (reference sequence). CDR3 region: CASSRTGTGATEQYF. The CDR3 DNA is TGTGCCAGCAGCCGTACCGGGACAGGGGCTACCGAGCAGTACTTC.

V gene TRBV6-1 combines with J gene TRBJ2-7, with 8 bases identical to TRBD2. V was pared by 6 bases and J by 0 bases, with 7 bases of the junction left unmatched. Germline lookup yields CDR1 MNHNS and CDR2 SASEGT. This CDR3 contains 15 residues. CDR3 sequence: CASRHRGGPSYEQYF. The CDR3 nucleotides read TGTGCCAGCAGGCACCGGGGGGGTCCCTCCTACGAGCAGTACTTC.

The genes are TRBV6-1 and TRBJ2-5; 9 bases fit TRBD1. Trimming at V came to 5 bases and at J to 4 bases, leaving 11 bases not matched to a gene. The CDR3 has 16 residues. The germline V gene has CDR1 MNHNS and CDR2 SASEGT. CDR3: CASSTQGAPTPETQYF. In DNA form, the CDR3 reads TGTGCCAGCAGTACACAGGGGGCCCCTACCCCAGAGACCCAGTACTTC.

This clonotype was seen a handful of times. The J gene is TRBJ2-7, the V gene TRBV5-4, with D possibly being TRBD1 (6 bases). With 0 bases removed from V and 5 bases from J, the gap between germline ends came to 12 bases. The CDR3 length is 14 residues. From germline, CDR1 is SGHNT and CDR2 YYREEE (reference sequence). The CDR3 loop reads CASSLAGGHDEQYF. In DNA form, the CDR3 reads TGTGCCAGCAGCTTGGCTGGGGGACATGACGAGCAGTACTTC.

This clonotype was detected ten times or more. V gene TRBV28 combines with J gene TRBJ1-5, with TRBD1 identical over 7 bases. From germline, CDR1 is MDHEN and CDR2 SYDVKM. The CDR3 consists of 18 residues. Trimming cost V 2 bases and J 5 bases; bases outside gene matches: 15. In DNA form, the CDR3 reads TGTGCCAGCAGTTTACGCCAGGGACAGACTCCCTCGGATCAGCCCCAGCATTTT. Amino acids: CASSLRQGQTPSDQPQHF.

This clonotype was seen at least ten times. CDR3 loop: CASSPGGIIITNQPQHF. DNA of the CDR3: TGTGCCAGCAGTCCAGGAGGGATTATTATCACCAATCAGCCCCAGCATTTT. The chain is built from TRBV6-1 and TRBJ1-5; D ambiguous. Germline assignment: CDR1 MNHNS and CDR2 SASEGT. This CDR3 is built from 17 residues. Trimming stripped 5 bases from V and 3 bases from J, with 20 bases between.

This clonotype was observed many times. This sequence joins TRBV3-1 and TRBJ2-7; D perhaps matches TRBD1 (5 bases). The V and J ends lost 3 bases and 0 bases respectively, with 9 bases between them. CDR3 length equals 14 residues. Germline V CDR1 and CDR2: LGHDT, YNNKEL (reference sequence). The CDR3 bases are TGTGCCAGCAGCCAGGTACAGGTCTCCTACGAGCAGTACTTC. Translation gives CASSQVQVSYEQYF.

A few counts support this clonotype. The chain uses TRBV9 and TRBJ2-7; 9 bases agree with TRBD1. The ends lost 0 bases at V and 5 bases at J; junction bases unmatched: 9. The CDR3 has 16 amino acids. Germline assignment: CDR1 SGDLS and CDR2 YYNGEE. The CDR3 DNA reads TGTGCCAGCAGCGTAGACCCGGACAGGGGTGTCAACGAGCAGTACTTC. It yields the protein CASSVDPDRGVNEQYF.

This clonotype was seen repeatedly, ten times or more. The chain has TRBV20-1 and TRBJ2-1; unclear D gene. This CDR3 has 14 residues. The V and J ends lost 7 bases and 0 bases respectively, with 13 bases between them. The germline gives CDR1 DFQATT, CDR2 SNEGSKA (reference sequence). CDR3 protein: CSGKYKSSYNEQFF. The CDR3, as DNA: TGCAGTGGCAAATACAAAAGCTCCTACAATGAGCAGTTCTTC.

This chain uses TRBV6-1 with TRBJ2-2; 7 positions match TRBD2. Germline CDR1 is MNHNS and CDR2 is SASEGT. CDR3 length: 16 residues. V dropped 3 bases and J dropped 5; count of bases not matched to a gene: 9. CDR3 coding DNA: TGTGCCAGCAGTGACTATAGCAGGCGGGGGACCGGGGAGCTGTTTTTT. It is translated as CASSDYSRRGTGELFF.

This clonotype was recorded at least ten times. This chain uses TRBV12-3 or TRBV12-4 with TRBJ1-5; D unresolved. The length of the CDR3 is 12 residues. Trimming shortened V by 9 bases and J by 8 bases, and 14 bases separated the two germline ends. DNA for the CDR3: TGTGCCAGTAAGGGTTTTGAAGAGCCCCAGCATTTT. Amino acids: CASKGFEEPQHF.

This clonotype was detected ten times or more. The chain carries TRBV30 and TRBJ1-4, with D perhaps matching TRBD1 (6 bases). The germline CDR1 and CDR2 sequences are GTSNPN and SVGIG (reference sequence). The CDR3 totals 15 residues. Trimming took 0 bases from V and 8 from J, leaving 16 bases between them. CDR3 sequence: CAWSVGTGRREKLFF. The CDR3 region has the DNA TGTGCCTGGAGTGTAGGTACAGGGAGACGCGAAAAACTGTTTTTT.

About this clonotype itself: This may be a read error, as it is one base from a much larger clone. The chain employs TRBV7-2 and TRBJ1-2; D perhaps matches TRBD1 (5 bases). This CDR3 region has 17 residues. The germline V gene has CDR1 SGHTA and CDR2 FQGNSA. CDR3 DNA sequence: TGTGCCAGCAGCTTAGCGTGGGGGTGGAGGGTATCAGATGGCCACACCTTC. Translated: CASSLAWGWRVSDGHTF.

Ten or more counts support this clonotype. The CDR3 DNA follows: TGCAGCGTTGAAGATATGAACGTACACAATGAGCAGTTCTTC. Protein sequence: CSVEDMNVHNEQFF. The rearrangement joins TRBV29-1 to TRBJ2-1; D is unclear. In germline, CDR1 is SQVTM, CDR2 ANQGSEA. The CDR3 is made up of 14 amino acids. V lost 0 bases to trimming and J lost 5 bases, with 11 bases between them.

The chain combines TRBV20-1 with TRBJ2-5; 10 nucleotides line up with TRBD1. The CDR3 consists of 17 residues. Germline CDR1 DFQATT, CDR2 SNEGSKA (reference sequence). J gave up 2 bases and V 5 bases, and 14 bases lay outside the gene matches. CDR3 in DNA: TGCAGTGCTCCTCGCCCCACGGGACAGGGGAATCAAGAGACCCAGTACTTC. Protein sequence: CSAPRPTGQGNQETQYF.

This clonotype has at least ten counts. The CDR3 bases are TGTGCCACCCAAGGAACCTACAATGAGCAGTTCTTC. Translation: CATQGTYNEQFF. This chain connects TRBV24-1 to TRBJ2-1, with D unresolved. This CDR3 is built from 12 residues. Trimming left V 9 bases short and J 2 bases short, with 7 bases between. Germline CDR1 KGHDR, CDR2 SFDVKD.

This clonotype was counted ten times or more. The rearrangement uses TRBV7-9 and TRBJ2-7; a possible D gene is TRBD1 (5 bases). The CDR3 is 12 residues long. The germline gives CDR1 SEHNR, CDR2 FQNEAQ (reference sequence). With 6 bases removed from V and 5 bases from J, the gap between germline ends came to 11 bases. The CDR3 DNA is TGTGCCAGCAGTTTACTCAGGGACGAGCAGTACTTC. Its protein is CASSLLRDEQYF. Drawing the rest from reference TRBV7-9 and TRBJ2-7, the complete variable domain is DTGVSQNPRHKITKRGQNVTFRCDPISEHNRLYWYRQTLGQGPEFLTYFQNEAQLEKSRLLSDRFSAERPKGSFSTLEIQRTEQGDSAMYLCASSLLRDEQYFGPGTRLTVT.

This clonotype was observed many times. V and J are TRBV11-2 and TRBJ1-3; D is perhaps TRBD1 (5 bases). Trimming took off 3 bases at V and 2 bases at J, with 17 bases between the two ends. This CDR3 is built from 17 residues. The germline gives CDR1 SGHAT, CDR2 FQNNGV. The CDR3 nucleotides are TGTGCCAGCAGCTTTCGGAGCGGCTCAGGGACTGGAAACACCATATATTTT. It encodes CASSFRSGSGTGNTIYF.

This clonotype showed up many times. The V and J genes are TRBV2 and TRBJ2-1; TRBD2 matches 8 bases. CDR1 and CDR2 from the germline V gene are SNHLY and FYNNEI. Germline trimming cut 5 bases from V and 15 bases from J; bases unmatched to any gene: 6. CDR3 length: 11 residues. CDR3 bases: TGTGCCAGCAGTTACGGGGGGGCAGGGTTCTTC. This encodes CASSYGGAGFF.

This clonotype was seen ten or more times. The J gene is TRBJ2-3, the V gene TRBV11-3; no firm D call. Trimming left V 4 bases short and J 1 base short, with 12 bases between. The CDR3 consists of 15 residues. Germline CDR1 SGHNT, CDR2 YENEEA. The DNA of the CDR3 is TGTGCCAGCAGCTCCCGGCTGGCGGGCACAGATACGCAGTATTTT. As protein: CASSSRLAGTDTQYF.

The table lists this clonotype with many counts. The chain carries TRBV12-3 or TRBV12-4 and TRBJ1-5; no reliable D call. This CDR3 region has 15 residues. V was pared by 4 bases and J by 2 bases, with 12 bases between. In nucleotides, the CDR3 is TGTGCCAGCAGTTCCCGTAAGGGTGGCAATCAGCCCCAGCATTTT. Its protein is CASSSRKGGNQPQHF.

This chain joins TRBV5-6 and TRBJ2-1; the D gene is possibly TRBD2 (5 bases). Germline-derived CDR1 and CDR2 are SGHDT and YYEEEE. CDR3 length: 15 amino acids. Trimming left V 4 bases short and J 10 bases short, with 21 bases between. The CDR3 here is CASSPGVIRGKEQFF. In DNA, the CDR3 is TGTGCCAGCAGCCCCGGGGTAATCAGAGGTAAGGAGCAGTTCTTC. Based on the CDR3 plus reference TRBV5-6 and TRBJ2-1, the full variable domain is DAGVTQSPTHLIKTRGQQVTLRCSPKSGHDTVSWYQQALGQGPQFIFQYYEEEERQRGNFPDRFSGHQFPNYSSELNVNALLLGDSALYLCASSPGVIRGKEQFFGPGTRLTVL.

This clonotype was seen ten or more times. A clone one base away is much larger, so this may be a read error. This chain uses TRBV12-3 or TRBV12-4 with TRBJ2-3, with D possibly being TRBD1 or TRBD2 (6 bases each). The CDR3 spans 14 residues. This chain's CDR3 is CAGSPGGLRNTQYF. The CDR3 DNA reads TGTGCCGGCAGTCCTGGGGGGCTCAGGAATACGCAGTATTTT.

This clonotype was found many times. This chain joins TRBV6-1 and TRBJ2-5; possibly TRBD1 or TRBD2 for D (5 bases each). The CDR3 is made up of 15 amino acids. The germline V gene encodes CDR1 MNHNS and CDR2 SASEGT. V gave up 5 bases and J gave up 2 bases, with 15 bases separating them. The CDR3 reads CASSPFRDRQETQYF. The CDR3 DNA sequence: TGTGCCAGCAGTCCGTTCCGGGACCGACAAGAGACCCAGTACTTC.

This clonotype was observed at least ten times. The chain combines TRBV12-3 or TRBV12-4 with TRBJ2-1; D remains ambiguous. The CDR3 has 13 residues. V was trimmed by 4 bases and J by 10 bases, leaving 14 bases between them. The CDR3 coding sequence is TGTGCCAGCAGTTATTCGGGTGAAGTGGAGCAGTTCTTC. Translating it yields CASSYSGEVEQFF.

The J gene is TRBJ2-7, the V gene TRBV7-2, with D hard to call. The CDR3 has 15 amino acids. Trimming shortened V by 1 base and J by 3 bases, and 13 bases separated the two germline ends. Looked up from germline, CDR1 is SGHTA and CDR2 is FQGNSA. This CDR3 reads CASSLGYGTNYEQYF. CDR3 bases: TGTGCCAGCAGCTTAGGATACGGCACAAACTACGAGCAGTACTTC.